This entry describes one T cell receptor beta chain. This record belongs to a study of cytomegalovirus exposure and HLA in healthy donors. CDR1 MRHNA and CDR2 SNTAGT come from the germline V gene. Trimming cost V 0 bases and J 6 bases; bases outside gene matches: 0. The CDR3 loop spans 15 amino acids. Both 60 Vbeta primers and 13 Jbeta primers went into the PCR. TCRdb's table, derived via immunoSEQ multiplex PCR, lists solely in-frame clones and lacks some. This sample has approximately 160,000 clones, with roughly 70% found just once. The TCR was taken from a woman in her thirties or forties in good health and CMV-seropositive. The chain is built from TRBV6-4 and TRBJ2-1, with 12 bases matching TRBD2. The sequenced sample was PBMCs. In DNA form, the CDR3 reads TGTGCCAGCAGTGACTCGACTAGCGGGAGCAATGAGCAGTTCTTC. Translated: CASSDSTSGSNEQFF.